The clone carrying this T cell receptor beta chain came up once. The antigen remains undetermined. PCR amplification relied on 60 Vbeta primers (plus 13 Jbeta primers). Using immunoSEQ multiplex PCR, the repertoire was profiled, and TCRdb retains in-frame clones only, with some absent. Of approximately 150,000 clones in the sample, about 80% were seen once. The data stem from a study of cytomegalovirus exposure and HLA in healthy donors. The CDR3 is 15 residues long. Germline V gene lookup returns CDR1 MDHEN and CDR2 SYDVKM. V lost 6 bases, J lost 4 bases, and 5 bases stayed unmatched. Study conclusions and caveats: The authors judged a highly shared variant cluster likely a sequencing artifact. Most TCR beta V segments were productive about 90% or about 30% of the time in an earlier analysis.

The chain couples TRBV28 to TRBJ2-1, with TRBD2 matching 11 bases. The TCR originated in a man aged 18 to 30 in good health and CMV-seronegative. The sample was PBMCs. The CDR3 reads CASRNLAGGYNEQFF. DNA for the CDR3: TGTGCCAGCAGAAATCTAGCGGGAGGTTACAATGAGCAGTTCTTC.